This T cell receptor (beta chain) came from a study of pediatric ulcerative colitis. Whole-study context: Ulcerative colitis patients had pancolitis or left-sided colitis, with confirming histology. Study outcomes and limitations: Compared with controls, ulcerative colitis showed greater blood-rectum clone sharing.

This CDR3 has 15 amino acids. V was cut by 1 base and J by 2 bases, with 12 bases left in between. Germline CDR1 SGHNT, CDR2 YYREEE (reference sequence). The rectum was sampled with one to two pinch biopsies at colonoscopy. TCRdb's copy holds only in-frame clones and misses some; the assay was immunoSEQ multiplex PCR. The table records 30,000 to 40,000 clones, approximately 78% of them present only once. This clone was recorded only once. Its antigen remains unknown. The chain couples TRBV5-4 to TRBJ2-5, with D tentatively TRBD1 or TRBD2 (6 bases each). Sample: gut tissue. This clonotype was sampled from a boy under 18 with mild ulcerative colitis. The CDR3 DNA sequence: TGTGCCAGCAGCTTGTATGGGGGGCTACAAGAGACCCAGTACTTC. Translating gives CASSLYGGLQETQYF.